The 7 T cell receptor beta chains given below trace back to one sample, sequenced in a study of blood T cells in healthy people across ages. Through a sample-barcoded 5' primer and a J-beta primer mix, a second PCR was run for roughly 6 to 11 cycles. TCRdb re-analysed the 5' RACE reads in MiXCR, keeping a single row per CDR3 protein. The sample records about 1.5 million distinct CDR3 sequences, approximately 43% being singletons. The sample was blood. The receptors originated from a woman under 30 in good health.

The rearrangement uses TRBV29-1 and TRBJ2-3; 8 bases map to TRBD2. V was clipped by 8 bases and J by 1 base; unmatched bases: 11. This CDR3 has 15 amino acids. CDR1 is SQVTM, CDR2 ANQGSEA, per germline. The chain's CDR3 is CSPLSGGRGTDTQYF. In DNA form, the CDR3 reads TGCAGCCCCCTAAGCGGGGGACGGGGCACAGATACGCAGTATTTT.

The chain employs TRBV20-1 and TRBJ1-2; D ambiguous. CDR1 DFQATT and CDR2 SNEGSKA come from the germline V gene (reference sequence). The V gene lost 3 bases and the J gene lost 4 bases, with 12 bases spanning the gap. This CDR3 is built from 13 residues. The CDR3 nucleotides read TGCAGTGCTAGTCATGAGCATGGCTATGGCTACACCTTC. Translated, it gives CSASHEHGYGYTF.

For the CDR3, the DNA is TGTGCCAGCAGTTTTCGTGAGGGGTCCCATGTTCAGTACTTC. Its translation: CASSFREGSHVQYF. This chain links TRBV12-3 or TRBV12-4 with TRBJ2-4; D is tentatively TRBD1 or TRBD2 (5 bases each). Trimming removed 3 bases at V and 11 bases at J, with 17 bases between. There are 14 residues in the CDR3.

This rearrangement joins TRBV20-1 to TRBJ2-3; weak D call: TRBD2 (6 bases). V lost 3 bases and J lost 8, with 12 bases in between. This CDR3 contains 12 residues. Per the germline V gene, CDR1 is DFQATT and CDR2 is SNEGSKA (reference sequence). The CDR3 loop reads CSARGGAGTQYF. The CDR3, as DNA: TGCAGTGCTAGGGGGGGAGCGGGTACGCAGTATTTT.

This clonotype was picked up a small number of times. This chain connects TRBV30 to TRBJ2-3; a possible D gene is TRBD2 (5 bases). V was clipped by 4 bases and J by 5 bases, with 13 bases between them. Germline V gene data show CDR1 as GTSNPN and CDR2 as SVGIG (reference sequence). This CDR3 comprises 13 residues. The CDR3 sequence is CAWMKRRKDTQYF. The CDR3 nucleotides read TGTGCCTGGATGAAGCGGAGGAAAGATACGCAGTATTTT.

The rearrangement links TRBV18 to TRBJ2-5; maybe TRBD2 (6 bases). Per germline, CDR1 KGHSH and CDR2 LQKENI. Trimming pared 0 bases from V and 2 bases from J, leaving 10 bases between. The CDR3 loop spans 15 amino acids. The CDR3 DNA reads as TGTGCCAGCTCACCACCTGGCGGGATACAAGAGACCCAGTACTTC. It yields the protein CASSPPGGIQETQYF.

This clonotype was counted a few times. The chain combines TRBV7-9 with TRBJ1-2; maybe TRBD1 (5 bases). The CDR3 extends over 13 amino acids. Trimming took off 5 bases at V and 8 bases at J, with 15 bases between the two ends. CDR1 and CDR2 (germline): SEHNR, FQNEAQ (reference sequence). The CDR3 protein is CASSAGRVLGYTF. The CDR3 DNA is TGTGCCAGCAGCGCAGGGCGGGTGTTGGGCTACACCTTC.